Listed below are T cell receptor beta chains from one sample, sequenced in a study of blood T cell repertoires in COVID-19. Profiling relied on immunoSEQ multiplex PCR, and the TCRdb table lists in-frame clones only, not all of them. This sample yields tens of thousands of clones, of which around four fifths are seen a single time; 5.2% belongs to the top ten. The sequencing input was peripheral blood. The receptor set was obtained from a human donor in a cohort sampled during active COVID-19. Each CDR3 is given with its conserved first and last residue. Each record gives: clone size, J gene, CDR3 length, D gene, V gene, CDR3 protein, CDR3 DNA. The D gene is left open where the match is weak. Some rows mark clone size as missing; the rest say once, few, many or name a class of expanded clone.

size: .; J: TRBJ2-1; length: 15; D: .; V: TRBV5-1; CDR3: CASSLVSGFNNEQFF; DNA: TGCGCCAGCAGCTTGGTATCGGGATTTAACAATGAGCAGTTCTTC
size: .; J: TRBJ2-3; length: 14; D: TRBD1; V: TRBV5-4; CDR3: CASSVDRGADTQYF; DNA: TGTGCCAGCAGCGTGGACAGGGGGGCAGATACGCAGTATTTT
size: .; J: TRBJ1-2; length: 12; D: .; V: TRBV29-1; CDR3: CSVDEAGYGYTF; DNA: TGCAGCGTTGACGAGGCTGGCTATGGCTACACCTTC
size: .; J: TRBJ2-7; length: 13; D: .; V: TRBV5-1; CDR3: CASSSTAPYEQYF; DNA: TGCGCCAGCAGCTCTACAGCACCCTACGAGCAGTACTTC
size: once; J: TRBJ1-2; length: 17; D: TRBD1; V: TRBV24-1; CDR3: CATSDSHWDRTNYGYTF; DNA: TGTGCCACCAGTGATTCGCATTGGGACAGGACTAACTATGGCTACACCTTC
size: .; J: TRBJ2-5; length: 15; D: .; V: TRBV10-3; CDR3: CAIRKGRGPGETQYF; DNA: TGTGCCATCAGAAAAGGGCGGGGGCCGGGAGAGACCCAGTACTTC
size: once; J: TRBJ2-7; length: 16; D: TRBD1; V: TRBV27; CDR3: CASSPSTGEYSYEQYF; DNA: TGTGCCAGCAGTCCCTCGACAGGGGAATATTCCTACGAGCAGTACTTC
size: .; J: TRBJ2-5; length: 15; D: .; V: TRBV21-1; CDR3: CASSKRRRGLETQYF; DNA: TGTGCCAGCAGCAAACGTAGGAGGGGTCTAGAGACCCAGTACTTC
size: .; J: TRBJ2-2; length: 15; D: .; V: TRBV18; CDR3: CASSPQGVLAGELFF; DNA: TGTGCCAGCTCACCACAGGGGGTCCTGGCCGGGGAGCTGTTTTTT
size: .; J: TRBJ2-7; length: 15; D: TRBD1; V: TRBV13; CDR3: CASSLVGQGSYEQYF; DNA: TGTGCCAGCAGCTTAGTCGGACAGGGCTCCTACGAGCAGTACTTC
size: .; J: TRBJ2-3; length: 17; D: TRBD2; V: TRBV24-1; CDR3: CATSDYGERGATDTQYF; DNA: TGTGCCACCAGTGATTACGGGGAGCGGGGGGCCACAGATACGCAGTATTTT
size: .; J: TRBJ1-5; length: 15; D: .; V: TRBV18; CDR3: CASSTKSSANQPQHF; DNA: TGTGCCAGCTCGACTAAGTCCAGTGCCAATCAGCCCCAGCATTTT
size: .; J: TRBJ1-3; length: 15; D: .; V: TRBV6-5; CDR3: CASSRQGGALNTIYF; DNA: TGTGCCAGCAGCAGACAAGGAGGTGCTCTTAACACCATATATTTT
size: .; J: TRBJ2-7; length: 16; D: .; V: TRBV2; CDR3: CASNGRTAGVPYEQYF; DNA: TGTGCCAGCAATGGACGTACCGCAGGGGTACCCTACGAGCAGTACTTC
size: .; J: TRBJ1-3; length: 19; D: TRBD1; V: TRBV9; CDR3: CASSPKGATGVISGNTIYF; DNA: TGTGCCAGCAGCCCGAAGGGTGCCACAGGGGTCATTTCGGGAAACACCATATATTTT
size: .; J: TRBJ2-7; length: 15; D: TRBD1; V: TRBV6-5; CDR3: CASSSPTGSLGEQYF; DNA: TGTGCCAGCAGTTCACCGACAGGGAGCTTAGGTGAGCAGTACTTC
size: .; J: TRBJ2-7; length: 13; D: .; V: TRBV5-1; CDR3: CASTWGASYEQYF; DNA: TGCGCCAGCACCTGGGGAGCGAGCTACGAGCAGTACTTC
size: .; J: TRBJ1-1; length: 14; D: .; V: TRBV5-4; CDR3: CAEQKADGNTEAFF; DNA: TGTGCCGAACAAAAAGCGGACGGGAACACTGAAGCTTTCTTT
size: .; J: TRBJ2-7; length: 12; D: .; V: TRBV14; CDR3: CASSQVSGWQYF; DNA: TGTGCCAGCAGCCAAGTTTCGGGGTGGCAGTACTTC
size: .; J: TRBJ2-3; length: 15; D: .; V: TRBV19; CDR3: CASSFFDSNTDTQYF; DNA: TGTGCCAGTAGTTTCTTTGACAGTAACACAGATACGCAGTATTTT
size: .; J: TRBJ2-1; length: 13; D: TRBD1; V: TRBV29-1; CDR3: CSAGQGLNNEQFF; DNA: TGCAGCGCGGGACAGGGGTTAAACAATGAGCAGTTCTTC
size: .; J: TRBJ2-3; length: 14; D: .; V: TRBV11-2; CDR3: CASSLRGGTDTQYF; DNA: TGTGCCAGCAGCTTACGCGGGGGCACAGATACGCAGTATTTT
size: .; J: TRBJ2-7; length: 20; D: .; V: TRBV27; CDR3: CASSFRMQAGRGIDSYEQYF; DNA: TGTGCCAGCAGTTTCCGGATGCAGGCAGGGAGGGGGATAGACTCCTACGAGCAGTACTTC
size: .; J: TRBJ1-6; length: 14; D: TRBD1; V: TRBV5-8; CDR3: CASSLAQGVSPLHF; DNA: TGTGCCAGCAGCTTGGCGCAGGGGGTCTCACCCCTCCACTTT
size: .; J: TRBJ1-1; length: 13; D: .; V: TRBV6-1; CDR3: CASSEMGYTEAFF; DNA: TGTGCCAGCAGTGAAATGGGCTACACTGAAGCTTTCTTT
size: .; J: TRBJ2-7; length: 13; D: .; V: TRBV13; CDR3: CASSLGHTYEQYF; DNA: TGTGCCAGCAGCTTAGGCCACACCTACGAGCAGTACTTC
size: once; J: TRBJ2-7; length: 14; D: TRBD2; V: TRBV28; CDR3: CASSDGTRSLKQYF; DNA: TGTGCCAGCAGTGACGGGACTAGAAGCCTGAAGCAGTACTTC
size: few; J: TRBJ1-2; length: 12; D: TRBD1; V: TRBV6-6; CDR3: CASSLRGQGVTF; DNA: TGTGCCAGCAGTCTTAGGGGACAGGGTGTGACCTTC
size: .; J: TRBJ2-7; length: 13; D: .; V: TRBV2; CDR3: CASTIIGGYEQYF; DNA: TGTGCCAGCACCATAATAGGCGGCTACGAGCAGTACTTC
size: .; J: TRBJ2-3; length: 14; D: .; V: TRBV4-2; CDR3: CASSQVGGQDTQYF; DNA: TGTGCCAGCAGCCAAGTAGGCGGTCAAGATACGCAGTATTTT
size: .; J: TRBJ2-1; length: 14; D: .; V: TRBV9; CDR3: CASSVSSSYNEQFF; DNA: TGTGCCAGCAGCGTCTCTAGCTCCTACAATGAGCAGTTCTTC
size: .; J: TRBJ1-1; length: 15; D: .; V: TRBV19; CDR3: CASSILPGGNTEAFF; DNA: TGTGCCAGTAGTATTCTTCCGGGGGGGAACACTGAAGCTTTCTTT
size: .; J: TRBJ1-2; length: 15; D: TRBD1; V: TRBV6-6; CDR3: CASSYRDSVNYGYTF; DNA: TGTGCCAGCAGTTACCGGGACAGCGTTAACTATGGCTACACCTTC